This T cell receptor beta chain was profiled in a study of CD4 T cells in relation to SARS-CoV-2 and coronaviruses. Regarding the study as a whole: Pre-pandemic and post-infection samples never came from the same donor. Memory recall responses, not primary responses primed in culture, are what the assay detects.

Trimming cost V 5 bases and J 6 bases; bases outside gene matches: 10. Germline V lookup: CDR1 LNHDA, CDR2 SQIVND (reference sequence). This CDR3 spans 16 amino acids. To note about this clone: Its antigen is not known.

Naive and memory CD4+ T cell DNA was deep-sequenced without culture. Profiled with immunoSEQ multiplex PCR; TCRdb holds only in-frame clones, not every one. In the table there are about 60,000 clones, 94% of which are singletons. The unexposed donors gave CD4+ T cells in about 2010-2018, prior to COVID-19. The sample taken for sequencing was naive CD4+ T cells from PBMCs. Stated subset: naive CD4+ T cells isolated by negative enrichment. This chain uses TRBV19 with TRBJ1-4; 9 bases map to TRBD1. This clonotype was obtained from a human donor in good health. The CDR3 nucleotides read TGTGCCAGTAGTGATGAAGCGGACAGGGGAGATGAAAAACTGTTTTTT. This translates into CASSDEADRGDEKLFF.